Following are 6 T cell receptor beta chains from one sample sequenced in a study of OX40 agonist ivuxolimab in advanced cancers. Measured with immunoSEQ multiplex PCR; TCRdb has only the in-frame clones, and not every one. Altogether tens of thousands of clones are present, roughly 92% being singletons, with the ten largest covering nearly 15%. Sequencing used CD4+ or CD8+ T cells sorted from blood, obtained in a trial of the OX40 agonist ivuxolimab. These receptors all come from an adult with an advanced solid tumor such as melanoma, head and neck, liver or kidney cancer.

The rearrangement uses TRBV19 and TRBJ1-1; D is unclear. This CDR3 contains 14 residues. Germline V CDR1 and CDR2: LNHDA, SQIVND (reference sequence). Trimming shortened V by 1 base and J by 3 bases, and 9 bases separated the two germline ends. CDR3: CASSIGPMYTEAFF. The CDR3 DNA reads TGTGCCAGTAGTATAGGCCCGATGTACACTGAAGCTTTCTTT.

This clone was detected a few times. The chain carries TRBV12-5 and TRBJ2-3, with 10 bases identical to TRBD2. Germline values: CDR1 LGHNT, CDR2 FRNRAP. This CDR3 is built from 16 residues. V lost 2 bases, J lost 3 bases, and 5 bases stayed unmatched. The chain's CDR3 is CASGLPASGSTDTQYF. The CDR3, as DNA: TGTGCTAGTGGTTTGCCTGCTAGCGGGAGTACAGATACGCAGTATTTT.

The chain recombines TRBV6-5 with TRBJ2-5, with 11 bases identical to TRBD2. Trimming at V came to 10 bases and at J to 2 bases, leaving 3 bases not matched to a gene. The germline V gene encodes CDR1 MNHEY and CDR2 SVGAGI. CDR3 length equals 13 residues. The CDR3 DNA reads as TGTGCCATCGGGACTAGCGGACAAGAGACCCAGTACTTC. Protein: CAIGTSGQETQYF.

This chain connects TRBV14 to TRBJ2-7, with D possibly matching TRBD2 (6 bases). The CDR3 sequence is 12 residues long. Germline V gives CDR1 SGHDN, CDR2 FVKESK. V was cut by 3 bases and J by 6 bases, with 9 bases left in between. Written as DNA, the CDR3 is TGTGCCAGCAGCCAGGAGGGATTCGAGCAGTACTTC. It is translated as CASSQEGFEQYF.

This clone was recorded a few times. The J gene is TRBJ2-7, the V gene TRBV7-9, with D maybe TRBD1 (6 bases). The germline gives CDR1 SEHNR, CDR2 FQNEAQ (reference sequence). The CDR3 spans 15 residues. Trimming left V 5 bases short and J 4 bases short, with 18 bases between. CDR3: CASSPGDRQNYEQYF. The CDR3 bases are TGTGCCAGCAGCCCAGGCGACAGGCAGAATTACGAGCAGTACTTC. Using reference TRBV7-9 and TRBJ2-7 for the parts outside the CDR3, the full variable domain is DTGVSQNPRHKITKRGQNVTFRCDPISEHNRLYWYRQTLGQGPEFLTYFQNEAQLEKSRLLSDRFSAERPKGSFSTLEIQRTEQGDSAMYLCASSPGDRQNYEQYFGPGTRLTVT.

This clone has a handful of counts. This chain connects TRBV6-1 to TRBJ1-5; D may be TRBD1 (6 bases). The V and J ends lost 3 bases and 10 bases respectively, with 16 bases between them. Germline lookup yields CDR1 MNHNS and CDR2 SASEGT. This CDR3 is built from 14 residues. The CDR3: CASSERGGINPQHF. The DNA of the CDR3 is TGTGCCAGCAGTGAGAGGGGGGGGATAAATCCCCAGCATTTT.